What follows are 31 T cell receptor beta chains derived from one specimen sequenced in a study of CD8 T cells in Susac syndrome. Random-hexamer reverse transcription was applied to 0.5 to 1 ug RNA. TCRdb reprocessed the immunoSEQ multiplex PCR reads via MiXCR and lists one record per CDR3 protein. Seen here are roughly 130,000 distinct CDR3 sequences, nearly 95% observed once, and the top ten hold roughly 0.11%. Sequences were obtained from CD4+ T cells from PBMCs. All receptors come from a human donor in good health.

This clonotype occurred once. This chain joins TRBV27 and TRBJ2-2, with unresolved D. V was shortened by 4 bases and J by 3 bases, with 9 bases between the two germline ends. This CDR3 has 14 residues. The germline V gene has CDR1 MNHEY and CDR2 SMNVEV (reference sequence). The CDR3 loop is CASSSPQYTGELFF. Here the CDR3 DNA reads TGTGCCAGCAGTTCACCCCAATACACCGGGGAGCTGTTTTTT.

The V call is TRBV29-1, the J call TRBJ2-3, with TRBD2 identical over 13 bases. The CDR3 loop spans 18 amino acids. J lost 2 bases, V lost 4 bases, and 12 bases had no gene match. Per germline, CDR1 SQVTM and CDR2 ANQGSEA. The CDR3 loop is CSVALPGGLAGFTDTQYF. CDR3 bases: TGCAGCGTTGCCCTTCCCGGGGGACTAGCGGGGTTCACAGATACGCAGTATTTT.

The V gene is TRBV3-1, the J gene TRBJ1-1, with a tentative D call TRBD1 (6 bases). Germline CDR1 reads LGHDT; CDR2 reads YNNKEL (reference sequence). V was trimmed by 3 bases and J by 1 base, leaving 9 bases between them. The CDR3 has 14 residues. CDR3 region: CASSHGQQNTEAFF. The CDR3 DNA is TGTGCCAGCAGCCACGGACAGCAGAACACTGAAGCTTTCTTT.

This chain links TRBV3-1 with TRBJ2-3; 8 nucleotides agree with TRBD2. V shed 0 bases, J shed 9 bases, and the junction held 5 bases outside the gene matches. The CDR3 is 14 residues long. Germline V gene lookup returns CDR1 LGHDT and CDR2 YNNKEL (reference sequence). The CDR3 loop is CASSQEGASGTQYF. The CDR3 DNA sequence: TGTGCCAGCAGCCAAGAGGGAGCTAGCGGGACGCAGTATTTT.

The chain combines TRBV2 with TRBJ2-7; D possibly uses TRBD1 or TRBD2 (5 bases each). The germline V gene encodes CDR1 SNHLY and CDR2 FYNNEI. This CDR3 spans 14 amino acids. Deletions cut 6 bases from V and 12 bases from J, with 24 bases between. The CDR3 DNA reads TGTGCCAGCAGGGTAACTTTGCTAACGGGGCCGCCGTACTTC. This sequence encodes CASRVTLLTGPPYF.

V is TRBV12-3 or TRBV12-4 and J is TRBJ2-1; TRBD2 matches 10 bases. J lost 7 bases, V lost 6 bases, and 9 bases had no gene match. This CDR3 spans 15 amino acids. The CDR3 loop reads CASRHLAGVVNEQFF. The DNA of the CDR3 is TGTGCCAGCAGACACCTAGCGGGAGTAGTGAATGAGCAGTTCTTC.

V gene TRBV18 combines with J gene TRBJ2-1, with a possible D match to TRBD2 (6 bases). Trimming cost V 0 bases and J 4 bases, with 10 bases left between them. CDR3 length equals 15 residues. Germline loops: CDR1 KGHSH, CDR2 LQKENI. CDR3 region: CASSPPGLTYNEQFF. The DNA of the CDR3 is TGTGCCAGCTCACCACCGGGACTCACTTACAATGAGCAGTTCTTC. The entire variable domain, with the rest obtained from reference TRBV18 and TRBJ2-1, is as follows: NAGVMQNPRHLVRRRGQEARLRCSPMKGHSHVYWYRQLPEEGLKFMVYLQKENIIDESGMPKERFSAEFPKEGPSILRIQQVVRGDSAAYFCASSPPGLTYNEQFFGPGTRLTVL.

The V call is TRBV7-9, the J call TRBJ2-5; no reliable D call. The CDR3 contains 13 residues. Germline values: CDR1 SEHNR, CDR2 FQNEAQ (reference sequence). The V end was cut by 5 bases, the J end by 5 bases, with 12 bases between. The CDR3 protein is CASSPGLHETQYF. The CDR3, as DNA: TGTGCCAGCAGCCCTGGCCTGCACGAGACCCAGTACTTC.

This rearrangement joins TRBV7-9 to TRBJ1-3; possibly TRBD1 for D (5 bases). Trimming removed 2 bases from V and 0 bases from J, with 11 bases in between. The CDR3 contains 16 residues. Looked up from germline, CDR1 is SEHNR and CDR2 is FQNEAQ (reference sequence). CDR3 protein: CASSLYRGSSGNTIYF. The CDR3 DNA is TGTGCCAGCAGCTTATATAGGGGCTCCTCTGGAAACACCATATATTTT.

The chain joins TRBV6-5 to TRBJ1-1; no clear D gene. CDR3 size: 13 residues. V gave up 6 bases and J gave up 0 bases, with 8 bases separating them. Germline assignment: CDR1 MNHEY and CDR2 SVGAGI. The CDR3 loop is CASRYSLNTEAFF. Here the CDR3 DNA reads TGTGCCAGCAGGTACAGTTTGAACACTGAAGCTTTCTTT.

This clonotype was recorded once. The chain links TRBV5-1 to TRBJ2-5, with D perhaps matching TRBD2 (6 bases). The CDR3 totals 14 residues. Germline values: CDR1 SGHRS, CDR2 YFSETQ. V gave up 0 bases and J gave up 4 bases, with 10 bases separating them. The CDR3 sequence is CASSLAGGPETQYF. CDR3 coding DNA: TGCGCCAGCAGCTTGGCCGGGGGACCAGAGACCCAGTACTTC.

DNA of the CDR3: TGTGCCAGCAGCTCGGGACCCCCGTACGAGCAGTACTTC. This gives the protein CASSSGPPYEQYF. The chain links TRBV7-2 to TRBJ2-7; D may be TRBD1 or TRBD2 (5 bases each). The CDR3 extends over 13 amino acids. V gave up 4 bases and J gave up 4 bases, with 11 bases separating them. Germline V gene lookup returns CDR1 SGHTA and CDR2 FQGNSA.

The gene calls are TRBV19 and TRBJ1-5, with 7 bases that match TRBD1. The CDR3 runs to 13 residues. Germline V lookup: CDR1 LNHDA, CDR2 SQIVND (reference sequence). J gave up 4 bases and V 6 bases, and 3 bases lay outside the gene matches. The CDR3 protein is CASRQGGNQPQHF. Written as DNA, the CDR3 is TGTGCCAGTAGGCAGGGGGGAAATCAGCCCCAGCATTTT. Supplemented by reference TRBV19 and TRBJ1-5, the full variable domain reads DGGITQSPKYLFRKEGQNVTLSCEQNLNHDAMYWYRQDPGQGLRLIYYSQIVNDFQKGDIAEGYSVSREKKESFPLTVTSAQKNPTAFYLCASRQGGNQPQHFGDGTRLSIL.

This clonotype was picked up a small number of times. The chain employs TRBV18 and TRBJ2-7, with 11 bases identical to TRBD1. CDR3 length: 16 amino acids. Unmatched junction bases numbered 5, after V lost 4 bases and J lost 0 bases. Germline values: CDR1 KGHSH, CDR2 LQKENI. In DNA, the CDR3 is TGTGCCAGCTCACTAACCGGGACAGGGGGCTCCTACGAGCAGTACTTC. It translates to CASSLTGTGGSYEQYF.

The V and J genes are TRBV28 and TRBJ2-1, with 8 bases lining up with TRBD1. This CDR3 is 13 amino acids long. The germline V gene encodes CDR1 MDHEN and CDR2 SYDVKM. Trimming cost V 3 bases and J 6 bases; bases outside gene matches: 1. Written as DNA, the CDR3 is TGTGCCAGCAGTTTGGACAGGGTCAATGAGCAGTTCTTC. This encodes CASSLDRVNEQFF. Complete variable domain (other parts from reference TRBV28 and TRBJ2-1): DVKVTQSSRYLVKRTGEKVFLECVQDMDHENMFWYRQDPGLGLRLIYFSYDVKMKEKGDIPEGYSVSREKKERFSLILESASTNQTSMYLCASSLDRVNEQFFGPGTRLTVL.

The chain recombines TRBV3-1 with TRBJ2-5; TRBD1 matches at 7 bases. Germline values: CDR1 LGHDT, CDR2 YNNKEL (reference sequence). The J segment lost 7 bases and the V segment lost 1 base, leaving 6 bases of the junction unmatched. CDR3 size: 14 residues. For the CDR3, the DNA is TGTGCCAGCAGCCAAGTAGGGGGCGCTGGGACCCAGTACTTC. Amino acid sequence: CASSQVGGAGTQYF.

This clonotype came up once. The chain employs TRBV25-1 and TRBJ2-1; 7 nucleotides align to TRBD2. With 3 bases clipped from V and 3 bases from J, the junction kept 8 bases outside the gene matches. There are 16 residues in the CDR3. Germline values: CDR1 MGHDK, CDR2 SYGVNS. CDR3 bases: TGTGCCAGCAGTGATACTACTAGCGAAAACTACAATGAGCAGTTCTTC. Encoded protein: CASSDTTSENYNEQFF. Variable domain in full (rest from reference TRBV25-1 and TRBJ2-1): EADIYQTPRYLVIGTGKKITLECSQTMGHDKMYWYQQDPGMELHLIHYSYGVNSTEKGDLSSESTVSRIRTEHFPLTLESARPSHTSQYLCASSDTTSENYNEQFFGPGTRLTVL.

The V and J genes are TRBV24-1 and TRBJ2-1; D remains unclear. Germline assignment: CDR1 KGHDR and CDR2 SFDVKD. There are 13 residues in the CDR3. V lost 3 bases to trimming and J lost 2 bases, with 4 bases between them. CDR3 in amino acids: CATSDPAYNEQFF. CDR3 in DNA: TGTGCCACCAGTGATCCTGCCTACAATGAGCAGTTCTTC.

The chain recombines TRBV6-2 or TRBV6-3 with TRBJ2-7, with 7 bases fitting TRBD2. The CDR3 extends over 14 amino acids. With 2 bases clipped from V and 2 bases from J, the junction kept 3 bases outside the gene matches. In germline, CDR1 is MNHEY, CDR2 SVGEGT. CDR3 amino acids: CASSYPSGTYEQYF. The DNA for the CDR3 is TGTGCCAGCAGTTACCCCAGCGGGACCTACGAGCAGTACTTC.

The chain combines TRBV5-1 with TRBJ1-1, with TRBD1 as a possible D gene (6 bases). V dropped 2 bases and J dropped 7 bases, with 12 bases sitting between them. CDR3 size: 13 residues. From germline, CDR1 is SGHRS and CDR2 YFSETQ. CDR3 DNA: TGCGCCAGCAGCTTTTCGGGGGCCGGTGAAGCTTTCTTT. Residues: CASSFSGAGEAFF.

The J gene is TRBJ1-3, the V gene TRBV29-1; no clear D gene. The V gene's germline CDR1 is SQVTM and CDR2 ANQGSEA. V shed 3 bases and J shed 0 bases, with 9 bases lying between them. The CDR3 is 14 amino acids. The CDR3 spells CSVDSAGSGNTIYF. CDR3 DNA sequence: TGCAGCGTTGATTCGGCAGGCTCTGGAAACACCATATATTTT. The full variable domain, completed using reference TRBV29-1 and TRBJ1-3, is SAVISQKPSRDICQRGTSLTIQCQVDSQVTMMFWYRQQPGQSLTLIATANQGSEATYESGFVIDKFPISRPNLTFSTLTVSNMSPEDSSIYLCSVDSAGSGNTIYFGEGSWLTVV.

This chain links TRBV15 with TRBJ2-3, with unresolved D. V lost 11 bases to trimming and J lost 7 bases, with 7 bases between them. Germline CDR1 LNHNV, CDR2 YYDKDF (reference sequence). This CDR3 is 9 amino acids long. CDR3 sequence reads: CAPLNTQYF. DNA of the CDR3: TGTGCCCCTCTGAATACGCAGTATTTT.

The CDR3 spells CASSLVGENIQYF. Here the CDR3 DNA reads TGTGCCAGCAGCTTGGTAGGGGAAAACATTCAGTACTTC. V and J are TRBV5-6 and TRBJ2-4, with a tentative D call TRBD1 (5 bases). The CDR3 totals 13 residues. In germline, CDR1 is SGHDT, CDR2 YYEEEE. V gave up 0 bases and J gave up 5 bases, with 6 bases separating them.

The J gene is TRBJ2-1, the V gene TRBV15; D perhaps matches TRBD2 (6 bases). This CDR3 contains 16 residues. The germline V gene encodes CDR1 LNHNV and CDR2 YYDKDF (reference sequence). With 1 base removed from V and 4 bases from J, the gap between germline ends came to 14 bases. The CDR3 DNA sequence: TGTGCCACCAGCAGAGCCCACGCGGGATCTTACAATGAGCAGTTCTTC. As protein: CATSRAHAGSYNEQFF.

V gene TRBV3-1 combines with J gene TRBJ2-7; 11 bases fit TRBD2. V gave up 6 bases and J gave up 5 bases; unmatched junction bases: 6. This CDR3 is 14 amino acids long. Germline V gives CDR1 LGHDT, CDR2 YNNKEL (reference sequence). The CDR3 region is CASRLLAGDDEQYF. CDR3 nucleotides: TGTGCCAGCAGGTTACTAGCGGGAGATGACGAGCAGTACTTC.

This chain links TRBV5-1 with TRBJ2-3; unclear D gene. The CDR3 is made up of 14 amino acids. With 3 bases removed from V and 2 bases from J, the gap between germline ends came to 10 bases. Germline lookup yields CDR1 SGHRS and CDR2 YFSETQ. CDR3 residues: CASSSDILTDTQYF. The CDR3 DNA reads TGCGCCAGCAGCTCCGACATACTCACAGATACGCAGTATTTT.

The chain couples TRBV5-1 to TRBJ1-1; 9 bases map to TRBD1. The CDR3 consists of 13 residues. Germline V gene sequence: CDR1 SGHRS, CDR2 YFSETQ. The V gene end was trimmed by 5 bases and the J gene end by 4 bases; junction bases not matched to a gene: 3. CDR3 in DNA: TGCGCCAGCAGAAGACAGGGGGGCACTGAAGCTTTCTTT. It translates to CASRRQGGTEAFF.

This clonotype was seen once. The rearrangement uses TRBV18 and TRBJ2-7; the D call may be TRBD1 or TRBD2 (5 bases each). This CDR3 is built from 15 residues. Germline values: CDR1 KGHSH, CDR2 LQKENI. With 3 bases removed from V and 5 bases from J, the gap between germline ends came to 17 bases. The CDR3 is CASSPGTARANEQYF. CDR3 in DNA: TGTGCCAGCTCACCCGGGACCGCGAGAGCGAACGAGCAGTACTTC.

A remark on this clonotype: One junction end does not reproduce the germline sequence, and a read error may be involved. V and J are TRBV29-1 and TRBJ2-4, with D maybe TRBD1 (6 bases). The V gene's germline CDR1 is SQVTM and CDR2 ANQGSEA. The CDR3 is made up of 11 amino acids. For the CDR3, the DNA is TGCAGCGTTGAAGTAACAGGGAAAAGGGACTTC. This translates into CSVEVTGKRDF.

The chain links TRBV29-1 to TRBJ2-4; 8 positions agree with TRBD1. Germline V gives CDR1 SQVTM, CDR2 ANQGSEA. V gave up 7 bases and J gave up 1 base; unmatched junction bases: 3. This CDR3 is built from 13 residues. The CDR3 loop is CSGRTGAKNIQYF. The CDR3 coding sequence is TGCAGCGGTCGGACAGGGGCCAAAAACATTCAGTACTTC.

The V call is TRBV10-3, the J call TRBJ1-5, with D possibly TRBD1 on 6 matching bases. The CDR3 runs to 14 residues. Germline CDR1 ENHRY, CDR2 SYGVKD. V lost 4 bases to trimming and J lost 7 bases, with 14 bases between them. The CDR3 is CAISGGGFEQPQHF. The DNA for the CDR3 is TGTGCCATCAGTGGAGGGGGGTTCGAACAGCCCCAGCATTTT.